Below, 23 T cell receptor beta chains from the same sample are listed, as sequenced in a study of blood T cell repertoires in COVID-19. Sequencing was performed with immunoSEQ multiplex PCR; in TCRdb, only in-frame clones are kept and a portion is missing. In the table there are about 130,000 clones, nearly 90% of which are singletons. The sample taken for sequencing was peripheral blood. The receptors here all came from a woman of 80 years or more with acute or convalescent COVID-19.

Only one count was recorded for this clone. This chain uses TRBV9 with TRBJ2-5, with no clear D. CDR3 size: 14 residues. The germline V gene has CDR1 SGDLS and CDR2 YYNGEE. Between the trimmed V and J ends, which lost 0 bases and 3 bases, there was a span of 9 bases. The CDR3, as DNA: TGTGCCAGCAGCGTAGGTCCCCTCGAAGAGACCCAGTACTTC. It translates to CASSVGPLEETQYF.

This clone was detected a few times. The J gene is TRBJ2-5, the V gene TRBV5-1; 9 bases map to TRBD1. The CDR3 sequence is 14 residues long. Germline CDR1 is SGHRS and CDR2 is YFSETQ. Germline trimming cut 6 bases from V and 4 bases from J; bases unmatched to any gene: 7. CDR3 amino acids: CASTYGTGLETQYF. The CDR3, as DNA: TGCGCCAGCACATATGGGACAGGGTTAGAGACCCAGTACTTC.

The chain uses TRBV3-1 (or the pseudogene TRBV3-2) and TRBJ2-7, with unresolved D. CDR1 is LGHDT, CDR2 YNNKEL, per germline (reference sequence). The CDR3 sequence is 14 residues long. The ends were cut back, 4 bases at V and 5 bases at J, with 15 bases in the middle. CDR3 amino acids: CASSPFAGSDEQYF. The CDR3 DNA is TGTGCCAGCAGCCCCTTTGCAGGTTCTGACGAGCAGTACTTC.

V and J are TRBV24-1 and TRBJ1-3, with TRBD1 identical over 7 bases. Unmatched junction bases numbered 2, after V lost 3 bases and J lost 4 bases. Germline loops: CDR1 KGHDR, CDR2 SFDVKD. The CDR3 runs 14 residues. The CDR3 DNA reads TGTGCCACCAGTGATCCGGGACAGGGAAACACCATATATTTT. Translating it yields CATSDPGQGNTIYF.

The genes are TRBV6-2 or TRBV6-3 and TRBJ2-1; 7 bases are shared with TRBD2. Germline V CDR1 and CDR2: MNHEY, SVGEGT. This CDR3 has 17 residues. J gave up 8 bases and V 2 bases, and 15 bases lay outside the gene matches. The DNA of the CDR3 is TGTGCCAGCAGTTACCCTGGCGGTGGACGGGGGGTCGATGAGCAGTTCTTC. Protein sequence: CASSYPGGGRGVDEQFF.

V is TRBV6-2 or TRBV6-3 and J is TRBJ2-3; possibly TRBD2 for D (5 bases). V shed 2 bases and J shed 1 base, with 16 bases lying between them. CDR1 and CDR2 from the germline V gene are MNHEY and SVGEGT. The CDR3 covers 17 residues. This chain's CDR3 is CASSYPSGSIGTDTQYF. The CDR3 coding sequence is TGTGCCAGCAGTTACCCAAGCGGCTCAATAGGCACAGATACGCAGTATTTT.

A single count supports this clone. This chain joins TRBV28 and TRBJ2-5; 13 bases are a match to TRBD2. J gave up 4 bases and V 5 bases, and 19 bases lay outside the gene matches. In germline, CDR1 is MDHEN, CDR2 SYDVKM. The length of the CDR3 is 20 residues. CDR3 nucleotide sequence: TGTGCCAGCAGTCCCCAGAGGTGGGAAGGACTAGCGGGAGCGGGAGAGACCCAGTACTTC. Residues: CASSPQRWEGLAGAGETQYF.

This rearrangement joins TRBV4-2 to TRBJ2-1; TRBD1 aligns across 7 bases. The CDR3 runs to 17 residues. CDR1 and CDR2 (germline): LGHNA, YNFKEQ. Germline trimming cut 3 bases from V and 5 bases from J; bases unmatched to any gene: 13. CDR3 in DNA: TGTGCCAGCAGCCAGGCCTACAGACAGGGTTGGCACAATGAGCAGTTCTTC. Protein product: CASSQAYRQGWHNEQFF.

This sequence joins TRBV19 and TRBJ2-7, with 10 bases identical to TRBD1. Unmatched junction bases numbered 7, after V lost 5 bases and J lost 3 bases. Per the germline V gene, CDR1 is LNHDA and CDR2 is SQIVND (reference sequence). The CDR3 runs to 15 residues. The CDR3 DNA follows: TGTGCCAGTAGTGGGGGACAGGGGATCCTCTACGAGCAGTACTTC. Protein: CASSGGQGILYEQYF.

This sequence joins TRBV15 and TRBJ2-7, with TRBD1 matching over 10 bases. Germline CDR1 is LNHNV and CDR2 is YYDKDF (reference sequence). The CDR3 length is 15 residues. V lost 0 bases and J lost 2; bases outside the gene matches: 1. CDR3 in amino acids: CATSRETGGPYEQYF. The CDR3 coding sequence is TGTGCCACCAGCAGAGAGACAGGGGGCCCCTACGAGCAGTACTTC.

This clone was counted a few times. The V gene is TRBV6-2 or TRBV6-3, the J gene TRBJ2-2, with D perhaps TRBD1 (5 bases). Germline assignment: CDR1 MNHEY and CDR2 SVGEGT. V was pared by 6 bases and J by 2 bases, with 10 bases between. The length of the CDR3 is 14 residues. CDR3 in amino acids: CASSLDRNTGELFF. In nucleotides, the CDR3 is TGTGCCAGCAGCCTCGACAGAAACACCGGGGAGCTGTTTTTT.

The CDR3 sequence is CASNRGGRDTQYF. Here the CDR3 DNA reads TGTGCCAGCAACAGAGGGGGCAGGGATACGCAGTATTTT. The gene calls are TRBV5-8 and TRBJ2-3; 7 bases are a match to TRBD1. The V gene's germline CDR1 is SGHTS and CDR2 YDEGEE. The length of the CDR3 is 13 residues. Trimming at V came to 6 bases and at J to 6 bases, leaving 7 bases not matched to a gene.

The V and J genes are TRBV6-5 and TRBJ2-5, with D possibly being TRBD1 (5 bases). Trimming stripped 0 bases from V and 2 bases from J, with 10 bases between. The germline gives CDR1 MNHEY, CDR2 SVGAGI. The length of the CDR3 is 15 residues. The CDR3, as DNA: TGTGCCAGCAGTTACTCGAACGGACAACAAGAGACCCAGTACTTC. As protein: CASSYSNGQQETQYF.

V gene TRBV11-2 combines with J gene TRBJ1-6; 8 nucleotides align to TRBD1. In germline, CDR1 is SGHAT, CDR2 FQNNGV. This CDR3 is 15 amino acids long. Unmatched junction bases numbered 3, after V lost 3 bases and J lost 5 bases. CDR3 nucleotide sequence: TGTGCCAGCAGCTTTCGGACAGGGAATAATTCACCCCTCCACTTT. As protein: CASSFRTGNNSPLHF. Drawing the rest from reference TRBV11-2 and TRBJ1-6, the complete variable domain is EAGVAQSPRYKIIEKRQSVAFWCNPISGHATLYWYQQILGQGPKLLIQFQNNGVVDDSQLPKDRFSAERLKGVDSTLKIQPAKLEDSAVYLCASSFRTGNNSPLHFGNGTRLTVT.

This clone occurred a few times. This chain links TRBV5-5 with TRBJ1-5, with D possibly being TRBD1 (6 bases). The CDR3 is 17 amino acids. In germline, CDR1 is SGHKS, CDR2 YYEKEE (reference sequence). Trimming pared 4 bases from V and 5 bases from J, leaving 22 bases between. The CDR3 DNA follows: TGTGCCAGCAGCCTAAGAGGGGACATCCCCACCGATCAGCCCCAGCATTTT. It translates to CASSLRGDIPTDQPQHF.

V is TRBV9 and J is TRBJ1-4, with TRBD1 matching 7 bases. The length of the CDR3 is 15 residues. J lost 4 bases, V lost 5 bases, and 8 bases had no gene match. Germline CDR1 is SGDLS and CDR2 is YYNGEE. The CDR3 protein is CASSPQGGYNEKLFF. CDR3 bases: TGTGCCAGCAGTCCTCAGGGGGGTTATAATGAAAAACTGTTTTTT.

The chain recombines TRBV28 with TRBJ2-7; 9 nucleotides match TRBD1. This CDR3 has 12 amino acids. The trim removed 10 bases at V and 2 bases at J, leaving 3 bases unmatched. Germline loops: CDR1 MDHEN, CDR2 SYDVKM. In nucleotides, the CDR3 is TGTGCCACCCGGGACAGGGCCTACGAGCAGTACTTC. This codes for CATRDRAYEQYF.

This rearrangement joins TRBV20-1 to TRBJ2-6; TRBD1 might be the D (6 bases). The V and J ends lost 6 bases and 4 bases respectively, with 19 bases between them. The germline V gene has CDR1 DFQATT and CDR2 SNEGSKA (reference sequence). The CDR3 consists of 16 residues. CDR3: CSASLRAGTGANVLTF. CDR3 in DNA: TGCAGTGCCAGTTTGAGGGCCGGGACAGGGGCCAACGTCCTGACTTTC.

The CDR3 nucleotides are TGTGCTAGTGCCCTAGCGGGGGGGACCGGGGAGCTGTTTTTT. Its translation: CASALAGGTGELFF. The rearrangement links TRBV12-5 to TRBJ2-2; 12 positions match TRBD2. The CDR3 has 14 residues. Germline lookup yields CDR1 LGHNT and CDR2 FRNRAP. V trimming: 7 bases; J trimming: 5 bases; junction bases outside the gene matches: 2.

The J gene is TRBJ1-1, the V gene TRBV5-1, with D unresolved. V shed 1 base and J shed 1 base, with 5 bases lying between them. CDR3 length equals 13 residues. Germline lookup yields CDR1 SGHRS and CDR2 YFSETQ. The CDR3 nucleotides read TGCGCCAGCAGCTTGCTGAGGAACACTGAAGCTTTCTTT. The encoded protein is CASSLLRNTEAFF.

J is TRBJ1-6 and V is TRBV10-3, with 7 positions matching TRBD1. J gave up 10 bases and V 3 bases, and 12 bases lay outside the gene matches. The CDR3 extends over 16 amino acids. Germline lookup yields CDR1 ENHRY and CDR2 SYGVKD. The CDR3 reads CAISESNEGARSPLHF. CDR3 DNA sequence: TGTGCCATCAGTGAATCCAATGAGGGGGCCAGGTCACCCCTCCACTTT.

This clone has just one count. The rearrangement links TRBV19 to TRBJ1-2, with D possibly matching TRBD1 (6 bases). Germline lookup yields CDR1 LNHDA and CDR2 SQIVND (reference sequence). The CDR3 has 16 residues. Trimming removed 4 bases from V and 0 bases from J, with 15 bases in between. CDR3 residues: CASSKAADRANYGYTF. In DNA, the CDR3 is TGTGCCAGTAGTAAAGCGGCGGACAGAGCTAACTATGGCTACACCTTC.

V is TRBV7-6 and J is TRBJ2-1; weak D call: TRBD2 (7 bases). Germline assignment: CDR1 SGHVS and CDR2 FNYEAQ. The CDR3 has 15 amino acids. V gave up 3 bases and J gave up 2 bases, with 11 bases separating them. CDR3 DNA sequence: TGTGCCAGCAGCTTTGGGGGGGGGCCCTACAATGAGCAGTTCTTC. It specifies CASSFGGGPYNEQFF.